This T cell receptor beta chain was identified during a study of blood T cell repertoires in COVID-19 (dated by TCRdb to about 2020). With regard to the full study: Samples covering the acute and convalescent phases of COVID-19 were provided by collaborators in the United States, Italy and Spain. The prospective study material was composed of cDNA or gDNA derived from T cells, B-cell-depleted T cells, or PBMCs. The dataset comprised deeply sampled blood TCRbeta repertoires from subjects exposed to, actively infected with, or recovered from COVID-19. The repertoires were released in a freely available public database meant as a resource for research on the immune response to SARS-CoV-2. Samples came from the ongoing ImmuneRACE study (first 160 participants) plus 1,254 subjects from 6 global collaborators. Sample metadata almost always included a de-identified subject ID, COVID-19 status, age in years and sex. Where available, HLA class I and class II types were obtained from metadata supplied by the sample provider rather than from assay-based typing.

The CDR3 spans 14 residues, from the cysteine through the phenylalanine. Only the CDR3 DNA stays, 42 bases, in frame from base 1. The germline V gene specifies SGHTS as CDR1 and YDEGEE as CDR2. Here V drops 0 bases and J drops 4 bases, and the junction holds 0 bases not matched to any gene. The investigation overall reported the following: The quantity of clinical and demographic metadata differed by source and by participant and was supplied without curation.

TCRbeta CDR3 regions were amplified from genomic DNA by means of the immunoSEQ Assay, a bias-controlled multiplex PCR. In the original analysis: The number of nucleated cells in each sample was estimated by amplification of reference gene primers within the assay. Sequence reads were collapsed and filtered to measure the absolute abundance of every unique TCRbeta CDR3 rearrangement. For each sample, productive Simpson clonality was calculated as the square root of Simpson's diversity index over productive rearrangements. TCRdb carries this immuneACCESS record with in-frame sequences only. Its versions omit some clonotypes, under half of them owing to an unresolved V gene in the studies checked, with the rest unexplained. V and J calls plus clone size are reproduced from that table; the DNA served to infer D and trimming. Recorded for this sample are about 73,000 clones; over 75% of them occurred a single time. Clones ranked in the top ten supply about 5.1% of the sample.

Worth noting for this clone: It has no known antigen specificity. Base qualities are not provided; no much larger clone lies one nucleotide away.

Each collaborating institution followed its own protocols to collect whole blood in K2EDTA tubes. For TCRbeta analysis, collaborator samples were shipped as frozen whole blood, as isolated PBMCs, or as DNA extracted from either sample type. This TCR derives from a young woman with acute or convalescent COVID-19. The V and J genes are TRBV5-8 and TRBJ1-1, and 10 junction bases match TRBD1. The sample comprised peripheral blood. CDR3 region: CASSLGTGGTEAFF. The DNA is TGTGCCAGCAGCTTGGGGACAGGGGGCACTGAAGCTTTCTTT. The CDR3 plus the reference TRBV5-8 and TRBJ1-1 genes for the other parts give the full variable domain: EAGVTQSPTHLIKTRGQQATLRCSPISGHTSVYWYQQALGLGLQFLLWYDEGEERNRGNFPPRFSGRQFPNYSSELNVNALELEDSALYLCASSLGTGGTEAFFGQGTRLTVV.